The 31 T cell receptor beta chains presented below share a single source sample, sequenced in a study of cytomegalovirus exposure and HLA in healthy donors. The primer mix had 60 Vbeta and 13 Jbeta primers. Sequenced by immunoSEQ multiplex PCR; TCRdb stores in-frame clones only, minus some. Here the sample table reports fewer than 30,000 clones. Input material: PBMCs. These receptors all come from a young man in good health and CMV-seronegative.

CDR3 region: CAISLAGQETQYF. CDR3 DNA: TGTGCCATATCGCTAGCGGGTCAAGAGACCCAGTACTTC. The V and J genes are TRBV10-3 and TRBJ2-5, with 8 bases identical to TRBD2. CDR1 ENHRY and CDR2 SYGVKD come from the germline V gene. Germline trimming cut 9 bases from V and 2 bases from J; bases unmatched to any gene: 5. The CDR3 extends over 13 amino acids.

CDR3 in amino acids: CAISGTGTERYNEQFF. CDR3 nucleotide sequence: TGTGCCATCAGTGGGACCGGGACAGAAAGATACAATGAGCAGTTCTTC. The chain has TRBV10-3 and TRBJ2-1, with 7 bases that match TRBD1. Trimming cost V 4 bases and J 4 bases; bases outside gene matches: 10. This CDR3 contains 16 residues. Looked up from germline, CDR1 is ENHRY and CDR2 is SYGVKD.

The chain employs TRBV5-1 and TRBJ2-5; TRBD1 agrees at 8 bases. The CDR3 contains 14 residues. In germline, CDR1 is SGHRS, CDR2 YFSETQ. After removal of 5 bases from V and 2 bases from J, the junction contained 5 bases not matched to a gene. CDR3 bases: TGCGCCAGCAGGGACGACAGGGGACAAGAGACCCAGTACTTC. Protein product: CASRDDRGQETQYF.

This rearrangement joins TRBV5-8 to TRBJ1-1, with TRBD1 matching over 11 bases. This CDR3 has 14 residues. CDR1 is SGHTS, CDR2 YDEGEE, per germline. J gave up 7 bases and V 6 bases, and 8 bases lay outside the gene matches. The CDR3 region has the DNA TGTGCCAGCATCCGGACAGGGGGCACCGTTGAAGCTTTCTTT. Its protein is CASIRTGGTVEAFF.

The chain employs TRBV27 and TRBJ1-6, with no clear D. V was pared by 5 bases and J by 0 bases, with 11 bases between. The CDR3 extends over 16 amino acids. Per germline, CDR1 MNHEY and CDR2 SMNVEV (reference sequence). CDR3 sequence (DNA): TGTGCCAGCAGTCATTATAGCAGCTCCTATAATTCACCCCTCCACTTT. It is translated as CASSHYSSSYNSPLHF.

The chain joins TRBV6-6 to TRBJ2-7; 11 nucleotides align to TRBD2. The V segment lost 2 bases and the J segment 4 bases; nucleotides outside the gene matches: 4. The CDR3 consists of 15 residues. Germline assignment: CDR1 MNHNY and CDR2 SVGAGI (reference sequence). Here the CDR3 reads CASSYLTSGSYEQYF. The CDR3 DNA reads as TGTGCCAGCAGTTACCTTACTAGCGGGAGTTACGAGCAGTACTTC.

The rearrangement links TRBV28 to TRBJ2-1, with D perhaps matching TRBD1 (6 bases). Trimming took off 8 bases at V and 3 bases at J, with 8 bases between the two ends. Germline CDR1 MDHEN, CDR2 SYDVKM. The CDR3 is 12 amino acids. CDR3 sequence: CASRQDYNEQFF. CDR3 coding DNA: TGTGCCAGCCGACAGGACTACAATGAGCAGTTCTTC.

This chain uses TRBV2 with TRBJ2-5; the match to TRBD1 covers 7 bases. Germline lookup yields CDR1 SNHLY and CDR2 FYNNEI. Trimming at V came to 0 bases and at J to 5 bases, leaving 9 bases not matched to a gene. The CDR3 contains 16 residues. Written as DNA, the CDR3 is TGTGCCAGCAGTGAAGCGACAGGGAATCAGTTCGAGACCCAGTACTTC. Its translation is CASSEATGNQFETQYF.

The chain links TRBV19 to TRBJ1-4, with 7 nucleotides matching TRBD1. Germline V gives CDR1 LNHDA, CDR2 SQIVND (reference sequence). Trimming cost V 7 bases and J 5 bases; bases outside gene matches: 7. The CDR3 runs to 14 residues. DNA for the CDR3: TGTGCCAGTACCCCGGGACAGAGCAATGAAAAACTGTTTTTT. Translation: CASTPGQSNEKLFF.

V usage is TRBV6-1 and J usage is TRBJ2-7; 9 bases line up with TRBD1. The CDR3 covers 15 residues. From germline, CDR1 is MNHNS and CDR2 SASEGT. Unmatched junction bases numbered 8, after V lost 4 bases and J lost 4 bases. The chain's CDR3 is CASSASRTGVYEQYF. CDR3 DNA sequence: TGTGCCAGCAGTGCTAGTCGGACAGGGGTTTACGAGCAGTACTTC.

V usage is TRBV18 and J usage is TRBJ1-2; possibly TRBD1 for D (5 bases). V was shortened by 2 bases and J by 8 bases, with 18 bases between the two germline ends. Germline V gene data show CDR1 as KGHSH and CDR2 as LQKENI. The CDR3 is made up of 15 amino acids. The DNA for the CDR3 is TGTGCCAGCTCACCAACAGGAGTCGGGCTTATCGGCTACACCTTC. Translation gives CASSPTGVGLIGYTF.

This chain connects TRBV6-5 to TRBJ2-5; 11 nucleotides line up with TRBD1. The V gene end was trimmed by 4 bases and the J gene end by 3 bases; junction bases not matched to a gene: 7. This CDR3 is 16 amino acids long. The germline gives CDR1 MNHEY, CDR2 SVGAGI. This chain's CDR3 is CASSWGSGQGEETQYF. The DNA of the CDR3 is TGTGCCAGCAGTTGGGGTTCGGGACAGGGGGAAGAGACCCAGTACTTC.

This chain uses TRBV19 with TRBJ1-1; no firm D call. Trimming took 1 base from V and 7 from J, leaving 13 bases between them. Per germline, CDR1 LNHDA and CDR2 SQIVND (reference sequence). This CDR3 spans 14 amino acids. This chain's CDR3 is CASSIATWTGEAFF. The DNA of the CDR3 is TGTGCCAGTAGTATAGCAACTTGGACTGGTGAAGCTTTCTTT.

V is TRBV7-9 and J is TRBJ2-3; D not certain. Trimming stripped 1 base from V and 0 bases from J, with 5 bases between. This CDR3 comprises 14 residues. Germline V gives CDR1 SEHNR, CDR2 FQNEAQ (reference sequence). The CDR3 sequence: CASSLGASTDTQYF. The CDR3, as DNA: TGTGCCAGCAGCTTAGGAGCTAGCACAGATACGCAGTATTTT. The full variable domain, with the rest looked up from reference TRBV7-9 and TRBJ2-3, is DTGVSQNPRHKITKRGQNVTFRCDPISEHNRLYWYRQTLGQGPEFLTYFQNEAQLEKSRLLSDRFSAERPKGSFSTLEIQRTEQGDSAMYLCASSLGASTDTQYFGPGTRLTVL.

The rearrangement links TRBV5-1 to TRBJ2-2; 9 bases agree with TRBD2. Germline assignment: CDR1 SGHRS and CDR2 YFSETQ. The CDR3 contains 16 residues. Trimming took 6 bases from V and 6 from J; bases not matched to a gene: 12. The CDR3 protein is CASTQNSGSGAGELFF. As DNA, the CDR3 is TGCGCCAGCACCCAGAATAGCGGGAGCGGCGCCGGGGAGCTGTTTTTT.

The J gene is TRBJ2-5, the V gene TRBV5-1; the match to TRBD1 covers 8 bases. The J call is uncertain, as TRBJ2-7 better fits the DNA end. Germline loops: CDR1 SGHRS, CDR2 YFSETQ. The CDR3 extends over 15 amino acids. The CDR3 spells CASSLGGTGTYEQYF. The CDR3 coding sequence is TGCGCCAGCAGCTTGGGAGGGACAGGAACCTACGAGCAGTACTTC.

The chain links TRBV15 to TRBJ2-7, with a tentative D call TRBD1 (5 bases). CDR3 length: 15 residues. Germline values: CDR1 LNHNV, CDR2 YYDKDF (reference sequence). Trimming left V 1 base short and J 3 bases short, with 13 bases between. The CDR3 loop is CATSRGTTDSYEQYF. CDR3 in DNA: TGTGCCACCAGCAGAGGAACGACCGACAGCTACGAGCAGTACTTC.

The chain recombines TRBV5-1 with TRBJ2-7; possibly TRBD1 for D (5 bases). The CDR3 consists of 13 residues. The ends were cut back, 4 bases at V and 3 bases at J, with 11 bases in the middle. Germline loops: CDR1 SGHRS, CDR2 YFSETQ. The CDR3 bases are TGCGCCAGCAGCCCCTCGGACAACTACGAGCAGTACTTC. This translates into CASSPSDNYEQYF.

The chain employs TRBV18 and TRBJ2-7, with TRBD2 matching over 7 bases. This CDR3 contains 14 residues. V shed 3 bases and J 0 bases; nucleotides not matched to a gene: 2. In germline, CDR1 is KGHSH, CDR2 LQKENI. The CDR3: CASSPGLVSYEQYF. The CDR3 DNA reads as TGTGCCAGCTCACCCGGACTAGTCTCCTACGAGCAGTACTTC.

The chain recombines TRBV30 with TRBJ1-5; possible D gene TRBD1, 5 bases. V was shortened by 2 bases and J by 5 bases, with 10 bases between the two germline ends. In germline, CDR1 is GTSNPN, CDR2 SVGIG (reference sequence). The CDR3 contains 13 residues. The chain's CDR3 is CAWSIRAHQPQHF. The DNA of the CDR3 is TGTGCCTGGAGTATCAGGGCCCATCAGCCCCAGCATTTT.

The CDR3 region has the DNA TGTGCCAGCAGCCCGTGGACAGGCTATAATTCACCCCTCCACTTT. Translated: CASSPWTGYNSPLHF. The V call is TRBV28, the J call TRBJ1-6; 7 bases agree with TRBD1. Germline V gene data show CDR1 as MDHEN and CDR2 as SYDVKM. The ends lost 6 bases at V and 3 bases at J; junction bases unmatched: 5. This CDR3 spans 15 amino acids.

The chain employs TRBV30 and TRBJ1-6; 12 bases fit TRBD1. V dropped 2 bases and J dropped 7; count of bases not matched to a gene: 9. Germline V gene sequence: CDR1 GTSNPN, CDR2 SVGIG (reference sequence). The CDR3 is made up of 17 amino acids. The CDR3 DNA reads TGTGCCTGGAGTAGGGACAGGGGGCGCCCCGTGAATTCACCCCTCCACTTT. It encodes CAWSRDRGRPVNSPLHF.

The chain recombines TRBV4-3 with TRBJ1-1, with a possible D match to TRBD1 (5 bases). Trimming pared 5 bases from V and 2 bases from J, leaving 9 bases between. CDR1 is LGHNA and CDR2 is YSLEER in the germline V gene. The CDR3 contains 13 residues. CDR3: CASSTDRNTEAFF. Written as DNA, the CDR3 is TGCGCCAGCAGCACTGACAGAAACACTGAAGCTTTCTTT.

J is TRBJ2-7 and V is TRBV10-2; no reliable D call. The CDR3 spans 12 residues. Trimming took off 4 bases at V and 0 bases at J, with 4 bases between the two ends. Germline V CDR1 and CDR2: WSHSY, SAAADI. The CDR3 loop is CASSGSSYEQYF. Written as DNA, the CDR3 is TGCGCCAGCAGTGGTAGCTCCTACGAGCAGTACTTC.

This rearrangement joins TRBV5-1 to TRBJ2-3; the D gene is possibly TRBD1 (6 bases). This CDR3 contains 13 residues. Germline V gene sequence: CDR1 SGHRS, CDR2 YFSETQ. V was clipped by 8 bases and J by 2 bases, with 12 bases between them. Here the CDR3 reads CASTQGPTDTQYF. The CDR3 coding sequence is TGCGCCAGTACCCAGGGGCCCACAGATACGCAGTATTTT.

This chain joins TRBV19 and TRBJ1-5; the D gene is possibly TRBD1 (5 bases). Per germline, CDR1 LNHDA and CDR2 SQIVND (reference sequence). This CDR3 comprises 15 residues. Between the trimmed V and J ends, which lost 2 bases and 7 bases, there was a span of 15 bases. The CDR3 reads CASSIRRTGLQPQHF. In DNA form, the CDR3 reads TGTGCCAGTAGTATACGGCGAACAGGCTTGCAGCCCCAGCATTTT. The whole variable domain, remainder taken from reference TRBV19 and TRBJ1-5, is DGGITQSPKYLFRKEGQNVTLSCEQNLNHDAMYWYRQDPGQGLRLIYYSQIVNDFQKGDIAEGYSVSREKKESFPLTVTSAQKNPTAFYLCASSIRRTGLQPQHFGDGTRLSIL.

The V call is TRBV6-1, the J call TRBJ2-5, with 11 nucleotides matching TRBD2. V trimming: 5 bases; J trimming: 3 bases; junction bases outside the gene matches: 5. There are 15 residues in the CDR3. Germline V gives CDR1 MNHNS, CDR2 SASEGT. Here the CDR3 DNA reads TGTGCCAGCAGTATCGGGACTAGCGGCGAAGAGACCCAGTACTTC. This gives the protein CASSIGTSGEETQYF.

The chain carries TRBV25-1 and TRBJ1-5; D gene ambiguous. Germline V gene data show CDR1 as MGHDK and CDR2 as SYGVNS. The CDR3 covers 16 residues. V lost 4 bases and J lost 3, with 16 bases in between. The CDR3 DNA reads TGTGCCAGCAGTGGCACGGTCGAGGGCCTCAATCAGCCCCAGCATTTT. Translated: CASSGTVEGLNQPQHF.

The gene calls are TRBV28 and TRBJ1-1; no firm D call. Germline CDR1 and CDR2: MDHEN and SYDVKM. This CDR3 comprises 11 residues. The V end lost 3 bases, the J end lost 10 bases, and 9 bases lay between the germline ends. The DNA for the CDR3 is TGTGCCAGCAGTTTGCTTGGTAGAGCTTTCTTT. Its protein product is CASSLLGRAFF. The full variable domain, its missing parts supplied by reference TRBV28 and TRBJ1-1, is DVKVTQSSRYLVKRTGEKVFLECVQDMDHENMFWYRQDPGLGLRLIYFSYDVKMKEKGDIPEGYSVSREKKERFSLILESASTNQTSMYLCASSLLGRAFFGQGTRLTVV.

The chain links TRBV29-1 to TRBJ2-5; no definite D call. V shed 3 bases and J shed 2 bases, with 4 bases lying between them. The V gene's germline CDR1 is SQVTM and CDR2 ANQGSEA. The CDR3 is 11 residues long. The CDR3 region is CSVDVQETQYF. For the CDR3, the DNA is TGCAGCGTTGACGTTCAAGAGACCCAGTACTTC.

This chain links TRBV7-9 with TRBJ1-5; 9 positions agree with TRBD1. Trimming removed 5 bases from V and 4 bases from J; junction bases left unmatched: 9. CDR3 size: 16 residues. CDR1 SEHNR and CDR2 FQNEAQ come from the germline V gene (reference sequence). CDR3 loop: CASSPLVQGANQPQHF. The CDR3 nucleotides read TGTGCCAGCAGCCCCCTCGTACAGGGGGCGAATCAGCCCCAGCATTTT. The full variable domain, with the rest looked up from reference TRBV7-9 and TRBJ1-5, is DTGVSQNPRHKITKRGQNVTFRCDPISEHNRLYWYRQTLGQGPEFLTYFQNEAQLEKSRLLSDRFSAERPKGSFSTLEIQRTEQGDSAMYLCASSPLVQGANQPQHFGDGTRLSIL.